What follows is one T cell receptor (beta chain) and its context. Repertoires were generated with immunoSEQ multiplex PCR, while TCRdb's copy carries only in-frame clones and drops some. The data contain more than 70,000 clones, roughly 90% of them seen just once; the ten biggest clones take up 1.6%. The CDR3 runs to 12 residues. Germline loops: CDR1 SGHNT, CDR2 YENEEA. The V end lost 5 bases, the J end lost 4 bases, and 9 bases lay between the germline ends. The record originates from a study of Tregs in tolerant kidney transplant recipients. Related graft donors supplied nonmyeloablative bone marrow transplants, and mixed chimerism was transient.

The receptor comes from a human patient who received a combined kidney and bone marrow transplant. The graft donor may have given rise to some T cells. The V gene is TRBV11-3, the J gene TRBJ2-7; D is ambiguous. This specimen consisted of CD4+ T cells from blood (PBMCs), obtained 24 months after the transplant. CDR3 nucleotides: TGTGCCAGCAGCATGCCCTATTACGAGCAGTACTTC. Its protein product is CASSMPYYEQYF.